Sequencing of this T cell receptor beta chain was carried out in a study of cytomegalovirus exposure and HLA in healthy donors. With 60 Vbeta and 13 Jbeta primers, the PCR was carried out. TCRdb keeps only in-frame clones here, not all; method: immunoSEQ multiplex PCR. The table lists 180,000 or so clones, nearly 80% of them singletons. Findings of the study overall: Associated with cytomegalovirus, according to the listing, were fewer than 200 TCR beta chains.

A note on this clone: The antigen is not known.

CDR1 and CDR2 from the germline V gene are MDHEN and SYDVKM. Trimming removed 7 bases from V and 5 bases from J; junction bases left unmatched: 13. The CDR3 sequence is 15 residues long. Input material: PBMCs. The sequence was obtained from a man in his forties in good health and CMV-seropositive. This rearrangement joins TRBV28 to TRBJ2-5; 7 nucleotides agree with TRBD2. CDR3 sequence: CASIPGWGGRETQYF. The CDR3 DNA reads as TGTGCCAGCATTCCCGGGTGGGGGGGACGGGAGACCCAGTACTTC.